The 7 T cell receptor beta chains below were found in one sample sequenced in a study of OX40 agonist ivuxolimab in advanced cancers. TCRdb's table, derived via immunoSEQ multiplex PCR, lists solely in-frame clones and lacks some. Counted here are about 93,000 clones, under 95% occurring once; the ten biggest clones make up more than 0.5%. This sample comprised CD4+ or CD8+ T cells sorted from blood, obtained in a trial of the OX40 agonist ivuxolimab. These receptors were collected from an adult with an advanced solid tumor such as melanoma, head and neck, liver or kidney cancer.

The chain employs TRBV5-1 and TRBJ2-5; D may be TRBD2 (5 bases). V dropped 6 bases and J dropped 1 base, with 13 bases sitting between them. The CDR3 is 14 amino acids. Germline V gene lookup returns CDR1 SGHRS and CDR2 YFSETQ. The CDR3, as DNA: TGCGCCAGCACCGCGGGTAAACCCCAAGAGACCCAGTACTTC. Translating gives CASTAGKPQETQYF.

The chain has TRBV7-2 and TRBJ1-3, with 12 bases identical to TRBD1. Germline lookup yields CDR1 SGHTA and CDR2 FQGNSA. The CDR3 sequence is 17 residues long. V was clipped by 5 bases and J by 7 bases; unmatched bases: 12. In DNA, the CDR3 is TGTGCCAGCAGCCCCGGGACAGGGGGCTACATTCGGAACACCATATATTTT. Translating it yields CASSPGTGGYIRNTIYF. Combining the CDR3 with reference TRBV7-2 and TRBJ1-3 gives the whole variable domain GAGVSQSPSNKVTEKGKDVELRCDPISGHTALYWYRQSLGQGLEFLIYFQGNSAPDKSGLPSDRFSAERTGGSVSTLTIQRTQQEDSAVYLCASSPGTGGYIRNTIYFGEGSWLTVV.

This rearrangement joins TRBV30 to TRBJ1-1; weak D call: TRBD1 (5 bases). V shed 4 bases and J shed 2 bases, with 11 bases lying between them. Germline CDR1 GTSNPN, CDR2 SVGIG (reference sequence). CDR3 length: 13 residues. The CDR3 spells CAWINDSNTEAFF. As DNA, the CDR3 is TGTGCCTGGATTAACGACAGTAACACTGAAGCTTTCTTT.

This rearrangement joins TRBV30 to TRBJ2-7; a weak D match, TRBD1 (5 bases). From germline, CDR1 is GTSNPN and CDR2 SVGIG (reference sequence). The V and J ends lost 1 base and 5 bases respectively, with 12 bases between them. The CDR3 has 13 amino acids. CDR3 sequence (DNA): TGTGCCTGGAGTGAGCAGGGTCCCAACGAGCAGTACTTC. Its protein is CAWSEQGPNEQYF.

This rearrangement joins TRBV19 to TRBJ2-2; TRBD2 matches at 10 bases. The length of the CDR3 is 16 residues. The V gene end was trimmed by 3 bases and the J gene end by 3 bases; junction bases not matched to a gene: 4. Germline V CDR1 and CDR2: LNHDA, SQIVND (reference sequence). The DNA for the CDR3 is TGTGCCAGTAGTATGTGGCTAGCGGGGGACACCGGGGAGCTGTTTTTT. As protein: CASSMWLAGDTGELFF.

This clone was recorded only once. J is TRBJ1-1 and V is TRBV5-1; 7 bases match TRBD1. The trim removed 4 bases at V and 5 bases at J, leaving 8 bases unmatched. The CDR3 sequence is 14 residues long. CDR1 SGHRS and CDR2 YFSETQ come from the germline V gene. The CDR3 DNA sequence: TGCGCCAGCAGCGGGGACAGCTTTTCTACTGAAGCTTTCTTT. Protein product: CASSGDSFSTEAFF.

The chain recombines TRBV21-1 with TRBJ1-4; the table's TRBD1 call for D was not verified on the DNA. TRBV21-1 is assigned pseudogene status. This CDR3 has 17 amino acids. The CDR3 bases are TGTGCCAGCAGCAAACCCGGTCCTGCACAGATGAATGAAAAACTGTTTTTT. This encodes CASSKPGPAQMNEKLFF.